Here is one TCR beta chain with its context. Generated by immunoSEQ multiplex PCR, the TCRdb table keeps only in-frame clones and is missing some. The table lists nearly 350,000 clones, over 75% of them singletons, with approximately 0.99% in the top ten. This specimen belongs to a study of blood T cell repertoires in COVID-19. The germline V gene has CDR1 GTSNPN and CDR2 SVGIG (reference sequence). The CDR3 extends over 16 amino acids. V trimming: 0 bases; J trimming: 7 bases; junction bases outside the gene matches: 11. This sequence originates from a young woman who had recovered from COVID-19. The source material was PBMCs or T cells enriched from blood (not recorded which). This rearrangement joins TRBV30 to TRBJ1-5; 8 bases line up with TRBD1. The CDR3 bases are TGTGCCTGGAGTGTACGTTTACAGGGGGGGAGGCAGCCCCAGCATTTT. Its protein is CAWSVRLQGGRQPQHF.